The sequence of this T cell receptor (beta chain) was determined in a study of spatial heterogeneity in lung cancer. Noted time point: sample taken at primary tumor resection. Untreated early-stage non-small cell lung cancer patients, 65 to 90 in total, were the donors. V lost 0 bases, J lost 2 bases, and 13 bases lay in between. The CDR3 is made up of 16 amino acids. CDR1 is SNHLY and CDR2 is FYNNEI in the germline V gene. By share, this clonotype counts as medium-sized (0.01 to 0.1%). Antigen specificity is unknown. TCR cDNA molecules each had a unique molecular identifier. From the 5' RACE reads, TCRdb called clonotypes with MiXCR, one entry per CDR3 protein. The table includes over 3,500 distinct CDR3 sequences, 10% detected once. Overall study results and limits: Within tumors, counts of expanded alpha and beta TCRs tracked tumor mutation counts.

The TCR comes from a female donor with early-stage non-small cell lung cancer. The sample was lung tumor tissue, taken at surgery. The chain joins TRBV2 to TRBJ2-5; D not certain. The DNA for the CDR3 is TGTGCCAGCAGTGAAGCGCTTACAGCTGGGCAAGAGACCCAGTACTTC. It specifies CASSEALTAGQETQYF.